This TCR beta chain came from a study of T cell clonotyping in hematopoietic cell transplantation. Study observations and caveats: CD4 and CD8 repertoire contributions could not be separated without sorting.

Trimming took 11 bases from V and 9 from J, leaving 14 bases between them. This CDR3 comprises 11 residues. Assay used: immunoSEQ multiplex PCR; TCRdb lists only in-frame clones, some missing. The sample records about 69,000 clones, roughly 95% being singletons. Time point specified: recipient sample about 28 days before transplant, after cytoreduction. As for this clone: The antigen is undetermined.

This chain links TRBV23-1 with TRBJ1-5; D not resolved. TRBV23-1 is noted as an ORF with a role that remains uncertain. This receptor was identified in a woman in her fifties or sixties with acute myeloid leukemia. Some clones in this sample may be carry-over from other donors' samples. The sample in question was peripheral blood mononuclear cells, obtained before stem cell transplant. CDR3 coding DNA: TGCGCCTCCCTACGTCGAAGGCCCCAGCATTTT. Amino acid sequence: CASLRRRPQHF.